Listed here are 19 T cell receptor beta chains from one sample, sequenced in a study of T cell repertoires in cytomegalovirus infection. MiXCR, applied by TCRdb to the reads, yields one record per CDR3 protein. The sample consists of roughly 81,000 distinct CDR3 sequences, less than 4.5% of them appearing once. Sequencing was performed on PBMCs. The receptors were sampled from a human donor in good health (CMV status not recorded). Some clones in this sample may be carry-over from other donors' samples.

This clonotype was counted at least ten times. V and J are TRBV28 and TRBJ2-5; no reliable D call. This CDR3 comprises 11 residues. Looked up from germline, CDR1 is MDHEN and CDR2 is SYDVKM. The V end was cut by 1 base, the J end by 5 bases, with 2 bases between. The CDR3 is CASSLYETQYF. The CDR3, as DNA: TGTGCCAGCAGTTTATACGAGACCCAGTACTTC. Based on the CDR3 plus reference TRBV28 and TRBJ2-5, the full variable domain is DVKVTQSSRYLVKRTGEKVFLECVQDMDHENMFWYRQDPGLGLRLIYFSYDVKMKEKGDIPEGYSVSREKKERFSLILESASTNQTSMYLCASSLYETQYFGPGTRLLVL.

This clonotype occurred many times. J is TRBJ1-2 and V is TRBV6-2 or TRBV6-3; D is undetermined. This CDR3 has 13 residues. From germline, CDR1 is MNHEY and CDR2 SVGEGT. V was cut by 2 bases and J by 4 bases, with 8 bases left in between. CDR3 in DNA: TGTGCCAGCAGTTACGACACACTCTATGGCTACACCTTC. It yields the protein CASSYDTLYGYTF.

In its sample, this clonotype was seen many times. The chain joins TRBV5-4 to TRBJ1-1; 7 positions agree with TRBD1. Trimming removed 3 bases from V and 4 bases from J; junction bases left unmatched: 9. Germline loops: CDR1 SGHNT, CDR2 YYREEE (reference sequence). The CDR3 spans 15 residues. The CDR3 sequence: CASSSGGNTFTEAFF. As DNA, the CDR3 is TGTGCCAGCAGCTCAGGGGGGAACACGTTCACTGAAGCTTTCTTT.

This clonotype has ten or more counts. The chain uses TRBV28 and TRBJ2-7; 7 positions agree with TRBD1. The CDR3 is 14 amino acids. J was trimmed by 3 bases and V by 7 bases; bases with no gene match: 9. Germline CDR1 MDHEN, CDR2 SYDVKM. The CDR3 DNA reads as TGTGCCAGCAACCTACAAGGGGGCCGCTACGAGCAGTACTTC. Its translation is CASNLQGGRYEQYF. Drawing the rest from reference TRBV28 and TRBJ2-7, the complete variable domain is DVKVTQSSRYLVKRTGEKVFLECVQDMDHENMFWYRQDPGLGLRLIYFSYDVKMKEKGDIPEGYSVSREKKERFSLILESASTNQTSMYLCASNLQGGRYEQYFGPGTRLTVT.

This clonotype was recorded many times. The rearrangement uses TRBV2 and TRBJ1-1; 11 positions match TRBD1. This CDR3 has 16 residues. Trimming took 8 bases from V and 5 from J; bases not matched to a gene: 13. The germline V gene encodes CDR1 SNHLY and CDR2 FYNNEI. CDR3 sequence reads: CASSGVRGQGVTEAFF. The CDR3 region has the DNA TGTGCCAGCTCGGGGGTTAGGGGACAGGGGGTGACTGAAGCTTTCTTT.

The sample holds many counts of this clonotype. This chain uses TRBV4-3 with TRBJ2-2, with unresolved D. CDR3 size: 15 residues. The V gene's germline CDR1 is LGHNA and CDR2 YSLEER. V lost 2 bases and J 8 bases, leaving 15 bases between the germline ends. The CDR3 region has the DNA TGCGCCAGCAGCCAACGACCGTCCCTTCAAGGGGAGCTGTTTTTT. It yields the protein CASSQRPSLQGELFF.

Ten or more counts support this clonotype. This chain uses TRBV6-1 with TRBJ2-6; D unresolved. Trimming removed 8 bases at V and 0 bases at J, with 5 bases between. The length of the CDR3 is 13 residues. Germline CDR1 reads MNHNS; CDR2 reads SASEGT. The CDR3 protein is CASWSSGANVLTF. The CDR3 nucleotides are TGTGCCAGCTGGAGCTCTGGGGCCAACGTCCTGACTTTC.

This clonotype was seen repeatedly, ten times or more. V and J are TRBV7-2 and TRBJ2-5; D is undetermined. Germline V CDR1 and CDR2: SGHTA, FQGNSA. There are 11 residues in the CDR3. The V gene lost 8 bases and the J gene lost 7 bases, with 11 bases spanning the gap. CDR3 coding DNA: TGTGCCAGCGCCCAGGTCGCGACCCAGTACTTC. Encoded protein: CASAQVATQYF.

This clonotype was picked up many times. The rearrangement uses TRBV19 and TRBJ2-3; D is ambiguous. V lost 5 bases and J 3 bases, leaving 12 bases between the germline ends. Per germline, CDR1 LNHDA and CDR2 SQIVND (reference sequence). This CDR3 spans 14 amino acids. The CDR3 nucleotides read TGTGCCAGTAGTGTGACCGTTACGACAGATACGCAGTATTTT. Protein: CASSVTVTTDTQYF.

This clonotype is categorized as medium-sized. V gene TRBV7-2 combines with J gene TRBJ2-1; 7 bases agree with TRBD1. The length of the CDR3 is 17 residues. Germline CDR1 reads SGHTA; CDR2 reads FQGNSA. V lost 3 bases to trimming and J lost 3 bases; unmatched junction nucleotides: 11. The CDR3 DNA is TGTGCCAGCAGCTTCCTATGGACAGGATTAGTCTACAATGAGCAGTTCTTC. This encodes CASSFLWTGLVYNEQFF.

This clonotype was counted many times. This may come from a read error, since a much larger clone is one base off. This chain uses TRBV28 with TRBJ2-7; no clear D gene. The CDR3 has 11 amino acids. Germline V gene lookup returns CDR1 MDHEN and CDR2 SYDVKM. The V end was cut by 1 base, the J end by 7 bases, with 5 bases between. The CDR3 bases are TGTGCCAGCAGTTTATACGTAGAGCAGTACTTC. Protein: CASSLYVEQYF.

Many counts were recorded for this clonotype. The V call is TRBV7-2, the J call TRBJ1-1, with TRBD1 matching 7 bases. This CDR3 contains 15 residues. Germline V CDR1 and CDR2: SGHTA, FQGNSA. The trim removed 5 bases at V and 1 base at J, leaving 7 bases unmatched. CDR3 in amino acids: CASSLNHRGNTEAFF. In DNA form, the CDR3 reads TGTGCCAGCAGCCTAAATCACAGGGGGAACACTGAAGCTTTCTTT.

This clonotype has at least ten counts. The genes are TRBV19 and TRBJ2-7; tentative D call: TRBD1 (6 bases). V dropped 10 bases and J dropped 7 bases, with 14 bases sitting between them. Germline V CDR1 and CDR2: LNHDA, SQIVND (reference sequence). The CDR3 spans 11 residues. As DNA, the CDR3 is TGTGCCACCGGACAGTCCCGGGAGCAGTACTTC. Translated, it gives CATGQSREQYF.

DNA of the CDR3: TGTGCCAGCAGCCAGAACAGGGGAAACACTGAAGCTTTCTTT. This codes for CASSQNRGNTEAFF. The chain combines TRBV14 with TRBJ1-1, with 7 bases matching TRBD1. Per germline, CDR1 SGHDN and CDR2 FVKESK. The CDR3 consists of 14 residues. V gave up 3 bases and J gave up 2 bases; unmatched junction bases: 3.

This clonotype was seen many times. V and J are TRBV7-2 and TRBJ1-4; tentatively, D is TRBD1 (6 bases). The CDR3 is 16 amino acids. Germline assignment: CDR1 SGHTA and CDR2 FQGNSA. The V gene lost 4 bases and the J gene lost 7 bases, with 19 bases spanning the gap. As DNA, the CDR3 is TGTGCCAGCAGCTCCCCTTCGCGGGGGGCGCGTGAAAAACTGTTTTTT. This codes for CASSSPSRGAREKLFF.

Many counts were recorded for this clonotype. This chain connects TRBV20-1 to TRBJ1-1, with 7 positions matching TRBD1. The CDR3 is 13 amino acids. Germline V CDR1 and CDR2: DFQATT, SNEGSKA (reference sequence). Trimming removed 5 bases from V and 3 bases from J; junction bases left unmatched: 6. CDR3 amino acids: CSAPDRADTEAFF. The DNA of the CDR3 is TGCAGTGCTCCCGACAGGGCTGACACTGAAGCTTTCTTT.

This clonotype was recorded at least ten times. J is TRBJ2-7 and V is TRBV4-3, with TRBD1 identical over 7 bases. The germline V gene has CDR1 LGHNA and CDR2 YSLEER. This CDR3 contains 15 residues. With 1 base clipped from V and 1 base from J, the junction kept 4 bases outside the gene matches. CDR3 protein: CASSQGRGLSYEQYF. As DNA, the CDR3 is TGCGCCAGCAGCCAAGGAAGGGGGCTTTCCTACGAGCAGTACTTC.

This clonotype was detected ten times or more. The rearrangement joins TRBV20-1 to TRBJ2-7; TRBD2 aligns across 13 bases. V lost 6 bases to trimming and J lost 3 bases; unmatched junction nucleotides: 5. The germline gives CDR1 DFQATT, CDR2 SNEGSKA (reference sequence). This CDR3 region has 14 residues. DNA of the CDR3: TGCAGTGCCTCGGGACTAGCGGGGAGCTACGAGCAGTACTTC. Amino acids: CSASGLAGSYEQYF.

This clonotype was seen ten or more times. The chain carries TRBV27 and TRBJ1-2; D not resolved. In germline, CDR1 is MNHEY, CDR2 SMNVEV (reference sequence). Trimming pared 7 bases from V and 8 bases from J, leaving 20 bases between. This CDR3 is 14 amino acids long. In nucleotides, the CDR3 is TGTGCCAGCACCACGAGCAGTACAATTGAGGGCTACACCTTC. Its protein product is CASTTSSTIEGYTF.